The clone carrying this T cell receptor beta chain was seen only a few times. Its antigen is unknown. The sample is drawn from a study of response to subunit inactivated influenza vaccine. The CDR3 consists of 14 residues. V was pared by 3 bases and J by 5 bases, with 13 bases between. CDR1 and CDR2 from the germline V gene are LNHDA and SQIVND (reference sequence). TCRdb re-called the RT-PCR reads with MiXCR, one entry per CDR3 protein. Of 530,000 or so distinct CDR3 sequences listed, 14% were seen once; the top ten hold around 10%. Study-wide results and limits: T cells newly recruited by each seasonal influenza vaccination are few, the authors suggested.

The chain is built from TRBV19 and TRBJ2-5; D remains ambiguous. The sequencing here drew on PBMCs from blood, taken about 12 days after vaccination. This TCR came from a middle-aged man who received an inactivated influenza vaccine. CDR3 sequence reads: CASSIYGSPETQYF. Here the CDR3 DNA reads TGTGCCAGTAGTATTTATGGCAGTCCCGAGACCCAGTACTTC.